This T cell receptor (beta chain) is drawn from a study of blood T cell repertoires in COVID-19. About the study: The samples span acute and convalescent COVID-19 from the United States, Italy and Spain. Sources were T cells, B-cell-depleted T cells, or PBMCs; the material itself was cDNA or gDNA.

The junction had 12 bases not matched to a gene; V was cut back by 8 bases and J by 9 bases. Germline CDR1 is SGHTA and CDR2 is FQGNSA. The CDR3 runs 14 residues. How the authors handled the data: It was from reference gene primer amplification that nucleated cell counts were estimated. Generated by immunoSEQ multiplex PCR, the TCRdb table keeps only in-frame clones and is missing some. Clone size and the V and J calls come from that table; the DNA yielded D and trimming. The sample has over 300,000 clones; around 88% are singletons. This TCR derives from a woman in her fifties or sixties with acute or convalescent COVID-19. Sample: peripheral blood. The rearrangement links TRBV7-2 to TRBJ2-1; 8 bases fit TRBD2. The CDR3 region is CASCDQREFSEQFF. The CDR3 region has the DNA TGTGCCAGCTGTGACCAGCGGGAGTTTAGTGAGCAGTTCTTC. The complete variable domain, with remaining parts taken from reference TRBV7-2 and TRBJ2-1, reads GAGVSQSPSNKVTEKGKDVELRCDPISGHTALYWYRQSLGQGLEFLIYFQGNSAPDKSGLPSDRFSAERTGGSVSTLTIQRTQQEDSAVYLCASCDQREFSEQFFGPGTRLTVL.